The 4 T cell receptor beta chains in this list originate from one sample, sequenced in a study of cytomegalovirus exposure and HLA in healthy donors. Primers for the PCR totalled 60 Vbeta and 13 Jbeta. Only in-frame clones appear in the TCRdb table, and some are missing; sequencing was by immunoSEQ multiplex PCR. The sample shows around 150,000 clones, 77% of them seen only once. The material sequenced was PBMCs. The receptors derive from a middle-aged woman in good health and CMV-seropositive.

This clone was counted only a few times. The gene calls are TRBV5-1 and TRBJ2-5; the match to TRBD2 covers 15 bases. The germline V gene has CDR1 SGHRS and CDR2 YFSETQ. V was clipped by 2 bases and J by 5 bases; unmatched bases: 4. The CDR3 is 16 residues long. The CDR3 spells CASSFGTSGGTETQYF. The CDR3, as DNA: TGCGCCAGCAGCTTTGGGACTAGCGGGGGGACGGAGACCCAGTACTTC.

This chain connects TRBV18 to TRBJ2-5; D is unclear. Trimming took off 2 bases at V and 5 bases at J, with 18 bases between the two ends. Germline CDR1 is KGHSH and CDR2 is LQKENI. The CDR3 spans 16 residues. This CDR3 reads CASSPINGNSRETQYF. The DNA of the CDR3 is TGTGCCAGCTCACCAATAAACGGCAATTCGAGGGAGACCCAGTACTTC.

This clone was observed a handful of times. The chain uses TRBV28 and TRBJ1-5, with D tentatively TRBD1 (6 bases). Trimming cost V 0 bases and J 7 bases, with 10 bases left between them. The germline V gene encodes CDR1 MDHEN and CDR2 SYDVKM. CDR3 length: 14 residues. The CDR3 DNA follows: TGTGCCAGCAGTTTATGGGACAGTAGCCAGCCCCAGCATTTT. Protein: CASSLWDSSQPQHF.

The V gene is TRBV7-6, the J gene TRBJ2-5; D is unresolved. The CDR3 loop spans 13 amino acids. Germline V CDR1 and CDR2: SGHVS, FNYEAQ. Trimming removed 5 bases from V and 2 bases from J, with 9 bases in between. CDR3 nucleotides: TGTGCCAGCAGCCACGAGGTTCAAGAGACCCAGTACTTC. This sequence encodes CASSHEVQETQYF. Using reference TRBV7-6 and TRBJ2-5 for the parts outside the CDR3, the full variable domain is GAGVSQSPRYKVTKRGQDVALRCDPISGHVSLYWYRQALGQGPEFLTYFNYEAQQDKSGLPNDRFSAERPEGSISTLTIQRTEQRDSAMYRCASSHEVQETQYFGPGTRLLVL.